This T cell receptor beta chain was observed in a study of T cell responses to AZD1222 COVID-19 vaccine. Study-wide results and caveats: Sampling that yielded the repertoires occurred only after the peak T cell response.

For this clone: Its antigen is currently unknown.

The data were produced by immunoSEQ multiplex PCR, yet TCRdb's version contains in-frame clones alone and is incomplete. The sample lists about 140,000 clones, roughly 89% occurring once. This CDR3 contains 17 residues. Germline values: CDR1 SGHTA, CDR2 FQGNSA. V lost 0 bases, J lost 2 bases, and 13 bases lay in between. This chain joins TRBV7-2 and TRBJ1-4; weak D call: TRBD1 (5 bases). Sequenced here: peripheral blood, sampled on day 0 of AZD1222 vaccination. The source of this sequence is an adult in good health. This CDR3 is CASSLAPRTYTNEKLFF. CDR3 in DNA: TGTGCCAGCAGCTTAGCCCCACGGACATACACTAATGAAAAACTGTTTTTT.